A single sample is the source of the 4 T cell receptor beta chains below, sequenced in a study of blood T cells in healthy people across ages. The authors ran a second PCR of 7 to 11 cycles using a sample-barcoded 5' primer and a J-beta primer mix. TCRdb redid the calling of the 5' RACE reads with MiXCR, one entry per CDR3 protein. The top ten clones hold approximately 41% of a sample with approximately 730,000 distinct CDR3 sequences, around half of them seen once. Sequenced input: blood. The receptors derive from an elderly man in good health.

This chain links TRBV5-1 with TRBJ2-1; no clear D. This CDR3 contains 15 residues. The V gene's germline CDR1 is SGHRS and CDR2 YFSETQ. V lost 1 base and J lost 4, with 12 bases in between. The CDR3 coding sequence is TGCGCCAGCAGCTTGATCCCCAGGTTATACAATGAGCAGTTCTTC. Protein: CASSLIPRLYNEQFF. Full variable domain (missing parts from reference TRBV5-1 and TRBJ2-1): KAGVTQTPRYLIKTRGQQVTLSCSPISGHRSVSWYQQTPGQGLQFLFEYFSETQRNKGNFPGRFSGRQFSNSRSEMNVSTLELGDSALYLCASSLIPRLYNEQFFGPGTRLTVL.

The chain employs TRBV12-3 or TRBV12-4 and TRBJ1-4; D is possibly TRBD1 (5 bases). This CDR3 region has 15 residues. Trimming cost V 2 bases and J 10 bases, with 17 bases left between them. CDR3 DNA: TGTGCCAGCAGTTTATCTTCTTCAGGGTTGGTAAAACTGTTTTTT. Translation gives CASSLSSSGLVKLFF.

There are a few counts of this clonotype. The chain has TRBV2 and TRBJ2-7; D is possibly TRBD1 or TRBD2 (5 bases each). Germline values: CDR1 SNHLY, CDR2 FYNNEI. The CDR3 is 14 residues long. Trimming cost V 4 bases and J 1 base, with 11 bases left between them. The CDR3 region has the DNA TGTGCCAGCAGTGTCGAGGGGTCATCCTACGAGCAGTACTTC. Translation: CASSVEGSSYEQYF.

This sequence joins TRBV3-1 and TRBJ2-7; D is possibly TRBD2 (6 bases). Between the trimmed V and J ends, which lost 4 bases and 9 bases, there was a span of 19 bases. The CDR3 has 14 residues. CDR1 is LGHDT and CDR2 is YNNKEL in the germline V gene (reference sequence). CDR3 protein: CASSLRGNPRWQYF. Here the CDR3 DNA reads TGTGCCAGCAGCCTTCGCGGGAACCCCAGGTGGCAGTACTTC.